A single sample gave rise to the 29 T cell receptor beta chains below, sequenced in a study of blood T cell repertoires in COVID-19. Clones were sequenced by immunoSEQ multiplex PCR, and TCRdb holds only the in-frame ones, with some missing. The repertoire holds 150,000 or so clones, with 85% as singletons. The specimen sequenced was peripheral blood. All receptors derive from a human donor with acute or convalescent COVID-19. The donor label of this sample is uncertain.

This rearrangement joins TRBV19 to TRBJ1-2; D might be TRBD1 (5 bases). The germline V and J ends were trimmed by 4 bases and 3 bases, with 21 bases remaining between them. Germline loops: CDR1 LNHDA, CDR2 SQIVND (reference sequence). The CDR3 totals 17 residues. The CDR3 DNA is TGTGCCAGTAGTAATATACCAGGGCAGGCGTACGACTATGGCTACACCTTC. Amino acids: CASSNIPGQAYDYGYTF.

The chain couples TRBV5-1 to TRBJ1-3; possible D gene TRBD1, 6 bases. V was pared by 4 bases and J by 2 bases, with 16 bases between. This CDR3 comprises 16 residues. The germline V gene encodes CDR1 SGHRS and CDR2 YFSETQ. The CDR3 nucleotides read TGCGCCAGCAGCCCCTCAGGGGTTTATGCTGGAAACACCATATATTTT. Translating it yields CASSPSGVYAGNTIYF.

This chain links TRBV10-3 with TRBJ2-7, with TRBD2 matching over 7 bases. CDR1 and CDR2 from the germline V gene are ENHRY and SYGVKD. V lost 4 bases, J lost 2 bases, and 8 bases stayed unmatched. This CDR3 comprises 15 residues. The CDR3 spells CAISGGEGRTYEQYF. The CDR3 DNA is TGTGCCATCAGTGGGGGGGAGGGTAGGACCTACGAGCAGTACTTC.

The chain couples TRBV27 to TRBJ1-1, with D possibly being TRBD1 (5 bases). Germline values: CDR1 MNHEY, CDR2 SMNVEV (reference sequence). This CDR3 spans 12 amino acids. V gave up 2 bases and J gave up 8 bases, with 9 bases separating them. Here the CDR3 reads CASSLGTGEAFF. The DNA of the CDR3 is TGTGCCAGCAGTTTAGGTACAGGAGAAGCTTTCTTT.

The V and J genes are TRBV30 and TRBJ1-2; D ambiguous. Trimming pared 0 bases from V and 6 bases from J, leaving 8 bases between. The CDR3 is 12 residues long. Per germline, CDR1 GTSNPN and CDR2 SVGIG (reference sequence). Here the CDR3 DNA reads TGTGCCTGGAGTGTACTGAGCAATGGCTACACCTTC. Protein: CAWSVLSNGYTF.

This clone was found a few times. The same CDR3 arises from other DNA sequences in this sample as well. The chain has TRBV24-1 and TRBJ2-7; 7 bases are shared with TRBD1. Looked up from germline, CDR1 is KGHDR and CDR2 is SFDVKD. V was clipped by 3 bases and J by 2 bases; unmatched bases: 6. The CDR3 runs 15 residues. For the CDR3, the DNA is TGTGCCACCAGTGATCCTAGGGACAGAACCTACGAGCAGTACTTC. Encoded protein: CATSDPRDRTYEQYF.

The chain joins TRBV3-1 (or the pseudogene TRBV3-2) to TRBJ1-2, with 7 bases aligning to TRBD1. V lost 5 bases, J lost 8 bases, and 11 bases stayed unmatched. Germline assignment: CDR1 LGHDT and CDR2 YNNKEL (reference sequence). CDR3 length: 14 residues. CDR3 residues: CASSEKHRGGGYTF. The CDR3 DNA reads as TGTGCCAGCAGCGAAAAGCACAGGGGTGGAGGCTACACCTTC.

Only one count was recorded for this clone. The chain has TRBV6-5 and TRBJ2-5; 8 bases are shared with TRBD1. In germline, CDR1 is MNHEY, CDR2 SVGAGI. This CDR3 spans 14 amino acids. V lost 4 bases and J lost 2; bases outside the gene matches: 3. The CDR3 sequence: CASSWDRPQETQYF. The CDR3 coding sequence is TGTGCCAGCAGTTGGGACAGGCCACAAGAGACCCAGTACTTC.

The rearrangement uses TRBV6-4 and TRBJ2-7; 11 bases align to TRBD2. There are 18 residues in the CDR3. V dropped 3 bases and J dropped 3; count of bases not matched to a gene: 13. Germline CDR1 is MRHNA and CDR2 is SNTAGT. The CDR3 sequence is CASSETSGGPSTIYEQYF. In DNA, the CDR3 is TGTGCCAGCAGTGAAACTAGCGGGGGTCCCTCCACGATCTACGAGCAGTACTTC.

The gene calls are TRBV5-1 and TRBJ1-2; perhaps TRBD1 as D (6 bases). CDR1 and CDR2 (germline): SGHRS, YFSETQ. The ends were cut back, 2 bases at V and 4 bases at J, with 15 bases in the middle. The CDR3 totals 15 residues. CDR3 bases: TGCGCCAGCAGCTTTGACAGGCTCGGTATCTATGGCTACACCTTC. Translating it yields CASSFDRLGIYGYTF.

This chain uses TRBV15 with TRBJ2-7; the D gene is possibly TRBD2 (5 bases). The CDR3 contains 14 residues. Trimming stripped 0 bases from V and 6 bases from J, with 12 bases between. Per germline, CDR1 LNHNV and CDR2 YYDKDF (reference sequence). The chain's CDR3 is CATSRDPGVSEQYF. The CDR3 DNA sequence: TGTGCCACCAGCAGAGACCCCGGGGTCAGCGAGCAGTACTTC.

V is TRBV9 and J is TRBJ1-2; a weak D match, TRBD1 (5 bases). Germline V lookup: CDR1 SGDLS, CDR2 YYNGEE. The CDR3 spans 16 residues. Trimming removed 8 bases at V and 6 bases at J, with 26 bases between. The CDR3 nucleotides are TGTGCCAGTAGCCGTTTCGGGGGACCCGTAAAGGATGGCTACACCTTC. It yields the protein CASSRFGGPVKDGYTF.

The rearrangement links TRBV29-1 to TRBJ2-7; TRBD1 is a possible D gene (6 bases). CDR3 length: 16 amino acids. V was pared by 6 bases and J by 1 base, with 22 bases between. Germline V gene sequence: CDR1 SQVTM, CDR2 ANQGSEA. Here the CDR3 reads CSVQPWGPMSSYEQYF. The CDR3 coding sequence is TGCAGCGTCCAGCCTTGGGGGCCCATGTCATCCTACGAGCAGTACTTC.

The CDR3 DNA is TGTGCCAGCAGTTCCCGAGGCAGGGGCTATGGCTACACCTTC. It translates to CASSSRGRGYGYTF. The rearrangement links TRBV6-5 to TRBJ1-2; TRBD1 is a possible D gene (6 bases). CDR3 length: 14 residues. Germline-derived CDR1 and CDR2 are MNHEY and SVGAGI. V lost 4 bases and J 4 bases, leaving 13 bases between the germline ends.

The chain carries TRBV9 and TRBJ2-3; 8 bases map to TRBD2. The CDR3 loop spans 14 amino acids. CDR1 is SGDLS, CDR2 YYNGEE, per germline. V lost 4 bases and J lost 5; bases outside the gene matches: 6. The DNA of the CDR3 is TGTGCCAGCAGCCTCGGGGGGGCGAAAGATACGCAGTATTTT. Its translation: CASSLGGAKDTQYF.

The chain has TRBV5-1 and TRBJ1-2; 7 bases match TRBD1. The CDR3 runs to 14 residues. V lost 4 bases and J lost 4; bases outside the gene matches: 7. Germline-derived CDR1 and CDR2 are SGHRS and YFSETQ. The CDR3 spells CASSKRTGGYGYTF. The CDR3 DNA sequence: TGCGCCAGCAGCAAAAGGACAGGTGGCTATGGCTACACCTTC. Full variable domain (outside the CDR3, taken from reference TRBV5-1 and TRBJ1-2): KAGVTQTPRYLIKTRGQQVTLSCSPISGHRSVSWYQQTPGQGLQFLFEYFSETQRNKGNFPGRFSGRQFSNSRSEMNVSTLELGDSALYLCASSKRTGGYGYTFGSGTRLTVV.

There are a few counts of this clone. The rearrangement links TRBV2 to TRBJ1-6; unclear D gene. The CDR3 has 13 amino acids. Germline CDR1 and CDR2: SNHLY and FYNNEI. V lost 10 bases to trimming and J lost 7 bases, with 14 bases between them. The CDR3 loop is CAIARALNSPLHF. In DNA form, the CDR3 reads TGTGCCATCGCGAGAGCCCTAAATTCACCCCTCCACTTT.

J is TRBJ1-3 and V is TRBV19; weak D call: TRBD1 (5 bases). Germline V CDR1 and CDR2: LNHDA, SQIVND (reference sequence). The V gene lost 7 bases and the J gene lost 0 bases, with 13 bases spanning the gap. The CDR3 length is 15 residues. The CDR3 here is CASNLDTVSGNTIYF. The CDR3 nucleotides are TGTGCCAGTAATCTGGACACCGTCTCTGGAAACACCATATATTTT. The full variable domain, with the rest looked up from reference TRBV19 and TRBJ1-3, is DGGITQSPKYLFRKEGQNVTLSCEQNLNHDAMYWYRQDPGQGLRLIYYSQIVNDFQKGDIAEGYSVSREKKESFPLTVTSAQKNPTAFYLCASNLDTVSGNTIYFGEGSWLTVV.

The V call is TRBV6-5, the J call TRBJ2-1; TRBD1 is a possible D gene (5 bases). Trimming pared 0 bases from V and 10 bases from J, leaving 13 bases between. This CDR3 has 14 residues. Germline V lookup: CDR1 MNHEY, CDR2 SVGAGI. The DNA of the CDR3 is TGTGCCAGCAGTTACTCTTTTGCCAGGGCAGAGCAGTTCTTC. It encodes CASSYSFARAEQFF.

CDR3 region: CASSLPGDRVTGELFF. As DNA, the CDR3 is TGTGCCAGTTCCCTTCCCGGGGACAGGGTCACCGGGGAGCTGTTTTTT. The chain carries TRBV19 and TRBJ2-2; 9 bases fit TRBD1. Germline CDR1 LNHDA, CDR2 SQIVND (reference sequence). The junction had 11 bases not matched to a gene; V was cut back by 8 bases and J by 4 bases. This CDR3 is 16 amino acids long.

The chain carries TRBV5-1 and TRBJ1-6, with D uncertain. The ends were cut back, 0 bases at V and 10 bases at J, with 8 bases in the middle. This CDR3 has 13 residues. The germline gives CDR1 SGHRS, CDR2 YFSETQ. The CDR3 bases are TGCGCCAGCAGCTTGGAAATGAGGTCACCCCTCCACTTT. Residues: CASSLEMRSPLHF.

Ten or more counts support this clone. The rearrangement links TRBV5-4 to TRBJ1-1, with D possibly TRBD1 on 5 matching bases. The CDR3 has 13 amino acids. The V gene lost 0 bases and the J gene lost 7 bases, with 10 bases spanning the gap. Germline V gene data show CDR1 as SGHNT and CDR2 as YYREEE (reference sequence). CDR3 DNA sequence: TGTGCCAGCAGCTTGGAACGGGGGAATGAAGCTTTCTTT. This gives the protein CASSLERGNEAFF.

The chain links TRBV15 to TRBJ1-4; D possibly corresponds to TRBD1 (5 bases). Trimming cost V 4 bases and J 11 bases, with 11 bases left between them. The CDR3 runs to 12 residues. Germline loops: CDR1 LNHNV, CDR2 YYDKDF (reference sequence). The CDR3 spells CATSTREGKLFF. CDR3 DNA sequence: TGTGCCACCAGCACCAGGGAGGGCAAACTGTTTTTT.

This clone was picked up one time. V gene TRBV6-5 combines with J gene TRBJ2-2; 12 bases align to TRBD2. The CDR3 is made up of 15 amino acids. The ends lost 5 bases at V and 6 bases at J; junction bases unmatched: 4. Germline V gene data show CDR1 as MNHEY and CDR2 as SVGAGI. CDR3 DNA sequence: TGTGCCAGCAGTCTGACTAGCGGGGGTTCCGGGGAGCTGTTTTTT. Protein sequence: CASSLTSGGSGELFF.

In its sample, this clone was seen a few times. The chain couples TRBV19 to TRBJ1-1; D not certain. The CDR3 has 16 amino acids. Per the germline V gene, CDR1 is LNHDA and CDR2 is SQIVND (reference sequence). Trimming shortened V by 5 bases and J by 1 base, and 17 bases separated the two germline ends. The CDR3: CASSYPSTIGNTEAFF. Here the CDR3 DNA reads TGTGCCAGTAGTTACCCCTCAACTATCGGGAACACTGAAGCTTTCTTT.

This sequence joins TRBV6-2 or TRBV6-3 and TRBJ1-2, with 7 bases lining up with TRBD1. The junction had 3 bases not matched to a gene; V was cut back by 2 bases and J by 3 bases. The V gene's germline CDR1 is MNHEY and CDR2 SVGEGT. The length of the CDR3 is 14 residues. The CDR3 loop is CASSYVGQYYGYTF. The CDR3 DNA reads as TGTGCCAGCAGTTACGTGGGACAGTACTATGGCTACACCTTC.

V gene TRBV5-4 combines with J gene TRBJ2-2, with 12 bases fitting TRBD2. The germline CDR1 and CDR2 sequences are SGHNT and YYREEE (reference sequence). J gave up 14 bases and V 4 bases, and 9 bases lay outside the gene matches. The CDR3 consists of 14 residues. CDR3 amino acids: CASSPASGGANLFF. The DNA of the CDR3 is TGTGCCAGCAGCCCGGCTAGCGGGGGGGCCAATCTGTTTTTT.

This clone has just a few counts. Here the CDR3 DNA reads TGTGCCAGCCAAACCGGGACAGGGGACACAAGCGGTGGCTACACCTTC. Its translation is CASQTGTGDTSGGYTF. The chain is built from TRBV28 and TRBJ1-2; 10 nucleotides align to TRBD1. J lost 7 bases, V lost 8 bases, and 16 bases had no gene match. Per germline, CDR1 MDHEN and CDR2 SYDVKM. The CDR3 spans 16 residues.

Written as DNA, the CDR3 is TGTGCCAGTAGTATAGGAGCACTCTATGGCTACACCTTC. Protein: CASSIGALYGYTF. The V call is TRBV19, the J call TRBJ1-2; no definite D call. The CDR3 has 13 amino acids. V lost 1 base, J lost 4 bases, and 7 bases lay in between. Germline V lookup: CDR1 LNHDA, CDR2 SQIVND (reference sequence). Full variable domain (missing parts from reference TRBV19 and TRBJ1-2): DGGITQSPKYLFRKEGQNVTLSCEQNLNHDAMYWYRQDPGQGLRLIYYSQIVNDFQKGDIAEGYSVSREKKESFPLTVTSAQKNPTAFYLCASSIGALYGYTFGSGTRLTVV.